These 9 T cell receptor beta chains came from one sample sequenced in a study of vaccination and CD4 T cells after COVID-19. TCRdb fed the PCR reads into MiXCR, producing one record per CDR3 protein. The table includes fewer than 30,000 distinct CDR3 sequences, roughly 51% detected once. The source was CD4+ T cells from blood, collected before SARS-CoV-2 vaccination. Source of these receptors: a human donor who had recovered from COVID-19.

This clonotype was picked up a small number of times. CDR3 in amino acids: CASTPRPPYGYTF. The DNA for the CDR3 is TGTGCCAGCACTCCACGACCTCCCTATGGCTACACCTTC. This sequence joins TRBV28 and TRBJ1-2; D gene uncertain. V was shortened by 7 bases and J by 4 bases, with 13 bases between the two germline ends. The germline gives CDR1 MDHEN, CDR2 SYDVKM. The CDR3 totals 13 residues.

J is TRBJ2-7 and V is TRBV5-4, with no clear D. CDR1 is SGHNT, CDR2 YYREEE, per germline (reference sequence). The CDR3 totals 14 residues. The germline V and J ends were trimmed by 0 bases and 7 bases, with 14 bases remaining between them. DNA of the CDR3: TGTGCCAGCAGCTTGGGTGTGGGAACAAGGGAGCAGTACTTC. The encoded protein is CASSLGVGTREQYF.

The chain carries TRBV20-1 and TRBJ2-7; the match to TRBD2 covers 15 bases. The CDR3 has 15 amino acids. The ends lost 7 bases at V and 1 base at J; junction bases unmatched: 5. Germline V gives CDR1 DFQATT, CDR2 SNEGSKA (reference sequence). CDR3 DNA sequence: TGCAGTGTCTCGGGACTAGCGGGAGGATCCTACGAGCAGTACTTC. This codes for CSVSGLAGGSYEQYF.

V is TRBV6-5 and J is TRBJ1-5; TRBD1 might be the D (5 bases). Germline values: CDR1 MNHEY, CDR2 SVGAGI. Trimming stripped 0 bases from V and 11 bases from J, with 11 bases between. The CDR3 spans 13 residues. The CDR3: CASSYSGEGAQHF. CDR3 nucleotide sequence: TGTGCCAGCAGTTACTCAGGGGAGGGAGCCCAGCATTTT.

This clonotype was counted between two and nine times. The rearrangement uses TRBV27 and TRBJ1-1; TRBD1 aligns across 7 bases. The CDR3 length is 15 residues. CDR1 is MNHEY and CDR2 is SMNVEV in the germline V gene (reference sequence). The V segment lost 5 bases and the J segment 4 bases; nucleotides outside the gene matches: 10. In DNA form, the CDR3 reads TGTGCCAGCAGTAACAGGGGCGCGGTTGGCACTGAAGCTTTCTTT. Translated, it gives CASSNRGAVGTEAFF.

The V gene is TRBV6-1, the J gene TRBJ2-2, with 10 bases identical to TRBD1. This CDR3 has 14 amino acids. V dropped 4 bases and J dropped 5; count of bases not matched to a gene: 1. Germline V gene sequence: CDR1 MNHNS, CDR2 SASEGT. The chain's CDR3 is CASSGTGGTGELFF. CDR3 sequence (DNA): TGTGCCAGCAGTGGGACAGGGGGGACCGGGGAGCTGTTTTTT.

To note about this clonotype: An end of the junction differs from the germline gene, which may be a read error. The chain uses TRBV4-3 and TRBJ2-5; D is tentatively TRBD1 or TRBD2 (5 bases each). The CDR3 has 15 residues. Germline V gene data show CDR1 as LGHNA and CDR2 as YSLEER. Here the CDR3 DNA reads TGCGCCAGCAGCCAAGAGTCGGGACCACAAGGGACCCAGTACTTC. Translating it yields CASSQESGPQGTQYF.

This clonotype came up a few times. The chain combines TRBV6-1 with TRBJ2-3; 8 nucleotides match TRBD2. The CDR3 totals 14 residues. J lost 6 bases, V lost 6 bases, and 8 bases had no gene match. The germline V gene has CDR1 MNHNS and CDR2 SASEGT. The CDR3 reads CASSPAGVRDTQYF. CDR3 DNA sequence: TGTGCCAGCAGCCCAGCGGGAGTTCGGGATACGCAGTATTTT.

The chain combines TRBV29-1 with TRBJ1-4; 7 bases are shared with TRBD1. J gave up 7 bases and V 7 bases, and 9 bases lay outside the gene matches. The CDR3 has 13 residues. CDR1 SQVTM and CDR2 ANQGSEA come from the germline V gene. This CDR3 reads CSAHRGDSEKLFF. CDR3 coding DNA: TGCAGCGCGCACAGGGGCGATAGTGAAAAACTGTTTTTT. Supplemented by reference TRBV29-1 and TRBJ1-4, the full variable domain reads SAVISQKPSRDICQRGTSLTIQCQVDSQVTMMFWYRQQPGQSLTLIATANQGSEATYESGFVIDKFPISRPNLTFSTLTVSNMSPEDSSIYLCSAHRGDSEKLFFGSGTQLSVL.